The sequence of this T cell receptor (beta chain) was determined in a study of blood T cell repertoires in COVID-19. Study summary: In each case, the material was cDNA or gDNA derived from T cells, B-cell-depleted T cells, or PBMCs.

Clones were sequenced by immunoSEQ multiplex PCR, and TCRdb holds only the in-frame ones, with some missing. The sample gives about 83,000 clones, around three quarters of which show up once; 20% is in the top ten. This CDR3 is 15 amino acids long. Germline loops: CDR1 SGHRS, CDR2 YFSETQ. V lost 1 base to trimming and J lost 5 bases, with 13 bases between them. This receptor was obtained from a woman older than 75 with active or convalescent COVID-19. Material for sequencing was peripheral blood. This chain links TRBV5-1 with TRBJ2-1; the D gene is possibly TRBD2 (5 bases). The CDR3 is CASSLSRASNNEQFF. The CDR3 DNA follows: TGCGCCAGCAGCTTGAGTCGGGCTAGCAACAATGAGCAGTTCTTC.